This T cell receptor (beta chain) was documented in a study of regulatory and conventional T cells in RAG deficiency. Notes on the study in general: In Omenn syndrome, Treg and Tconv repertoires overlapped >85%. In Omenn syndrome, sorted "Tregs" may be peripherally activated cells.

TCRdb keeps only in-frame clones here, not all; method: immunoSEQ multiplex PCR. There are roughly 30,000 clones in the sample; 90% to 97% occur only once, and 0.35% lies in the top ten. With regard to this clone: Its antigen is as yet unknown.

This CDR3 has 13 residues. V shed 6 bases, J shed 8 bases, and the junction held 6 bases outside the gene matches. The germline V gene encodes CDR1 MNHNY and CDR2 SVGAGI (reference sequence). The sorted conventional CD4+ T cells were CD25-low and CD127-high, with genomic DNA sequenced. These data also formed part of another study, on regulatory T cells. That source adds: The PCR used 52 TRBV and 13 TRBJ primers.

Sequences were obtained from CD25- CD4+ T cells sorted from blood. The rearrangement uses TRBV6-6 and TRBJ1-4; 7 nucleotides match TRBD1. The receptor's source is a human donor in good health. CDR3 protein: CASSTGAGEKLFF. The CDR3 region has the DNA TGTGCCAGCAGCACAGGGGCGGGGGAAAAACTGTTTTTT.